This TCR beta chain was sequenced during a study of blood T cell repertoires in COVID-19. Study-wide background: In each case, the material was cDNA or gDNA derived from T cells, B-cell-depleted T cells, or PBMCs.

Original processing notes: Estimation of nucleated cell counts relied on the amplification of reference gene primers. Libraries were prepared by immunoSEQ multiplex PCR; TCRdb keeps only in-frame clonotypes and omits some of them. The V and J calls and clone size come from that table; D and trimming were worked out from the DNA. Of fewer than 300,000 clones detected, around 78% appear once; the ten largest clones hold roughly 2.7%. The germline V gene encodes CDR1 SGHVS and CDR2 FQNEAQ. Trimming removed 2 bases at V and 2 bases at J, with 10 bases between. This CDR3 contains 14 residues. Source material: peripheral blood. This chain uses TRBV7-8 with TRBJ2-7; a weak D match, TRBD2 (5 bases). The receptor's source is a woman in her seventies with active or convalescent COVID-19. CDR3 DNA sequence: TGTGCCAGCAGCTTATTAGGAGGAACCTACGAGCAGTACTTC. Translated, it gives CASSLLGGTYEQYF.